The 10 T cell receptor beta chains below were found in one sample sequenced in a study of blood T cell repertoires in COVID-19. Data came from immunoSEQ multiplex PCR; TCRdb stores just in-frame clones and leaves some out. The data show fewer than 85,000 clones, 88% seen once. Sequencing was performed on peripheral blood. Source of these receptors: a human donor in a cohort sampled during active COVID-19.

This chain joins TRBV5-1 and TRBJ2-3; 10 bases are shared with TRBD2. In germline, CDR1 is SGHRS, CDR2 YFSETQ. The V and J ends lost 3 bases and 3 bases, in that order; junction bases with no gene match: 10. The CDR3 loop spans 17 amino acids. This CDR3 is CASSSRPGLADTDTQYF. The CDR3 DNA reads as TGCGCCAGCAGCTCCCGTCCAGGACTAGCGGATACAGATACGCAGTATTTT.

V gene TRBV29-1 combines with J gene TRBJ2-7; 7 bases map to TRBD1. Germline CDR1 reads SQVTM; CDR2 reads ANQGSEA. There are 13 residues in the CDR3. After removal of 7 bases from V and 7 bases from J, the junction contained 13 bases not matched to a gene. The CDR3 DNA follows: TGCAGCGCCTCCATGACAGGGCCGGGGGAGCAGTACTTC. Translating it yields CSASMTGPGEQYF.

This rearrangement joins TRBV2 to TRBJ1-1; 8 nucleotides match TRBD1. Germline CDR1 and CDR2: SNHLY and FYNNEI. Trimming removed 4 bases from V and 2 bases from J; junction bases left unmatched: 6. CDR3 length: 15 amino acids. CDR3 in amino acids: CASSVDRGDNTEAFF. CDR3 DNA sequence: TGTGCCAGCAGTGTAGACAGGGGAGACAACACTGAAGCTTTCTTT.

J is TRBJ2-1 and V is TRBV2, with D perhaps matching TRBD2 (5 bases). This CDR3 is 15 amino acids long. V shed 8 bases and J shed 2 bases, with 16 bases lying between them. CDR1 is SNHLY and CDR2 is FYNNEI in the germline V gene. The CDR3 region has the DNA TGTGCCAGCCGCCATGGTGGCGGGCCCTACAATGAGCAGTTCTTC. As protein: CASRHGGGPYNEQFF.

The rearrangement joins TRBV5-1 to TRBJ1-1; D might be TRBD1 (5 bases). V was cut by 0 bases and J by 5 bases, with 14 bases left in between. The germline V gene has CDR1 SGHRS and CDR2 YFSETQ. This CDR3 is built from 15 residues. CDR3 DNA sequence: TGCGCCAGCAGCTTGGACTCGCGCAGGGAAACTGAAGCTTTCTTT. This encodes CASSLDSRRETEAFF. Together with reference TRBV5-1 and TRBJ1-1, the CDR3 gives the full variable domain: KAGVTQTPRYLIKTRGQQVTLSCSPISGHRSVSWYQQTPGQGLQFLFEYFSETQRNKGNFPGRFSGRQFSNSRSEMNVSTLELGDSALYLCASSLDSRRETEAFFGQGTRLTVV.

The rearrangement links TRBV25-1 to TRBJ2-3; 14 positions agree with TRBD2. The CDR3 runs 15 residues. Looked up from germline, CDR1 is MGHDK and CDR2 is SYGVNS. V lost 8 bases to trimming and J lost 5 bases; unmatched junction nucleotides: 6. CDR3 sequence: CASSGLAGVLDTQYF. CDR3 DNA sequence: TGTGCCAGCTCGGGACTAGCGGGAGTATTAGATACGCAGTATTTT.

This chain links TRBV7-3 with TRBJ2-5; D is unresolved. CDR3 size: 13 residues. Germline assignment: CDR1 SGHTA and CDR2 FQGTGA. The germline V and J ends were trimmed by 2 bases and 5 bases, with 9 bases remaining between them. CDR3 DNA sequence: TGTGCCAGCAGCTTAGGCCCTGGTGAGACCCAGTACTTC. Translation gives CASSLGPGETQYF.

J is TRBJ1-3 and V is TRBV5-1; perhaps TRBD1 as D (6 bases). Between the trimmed V and J ends, which lost 2 bases and 2 bases, there was a span of 8 bases. Germline values: CDR1 SGHRS, CDR2 YFSETQ. There are 14 residues in the CDR3. CDR3 sequence reads: CASSFGGPGNTIYF. The CDR3 nucleotides are TGCGCCAGCAGCTTCGGGGGGCCTGGAAACACCATATATTTT.

V and J are TRBV5-6 and TRBJ2-1; 9 positions match TRBD2. V trimming: 0 bases; J trimming: 6 bases; junction bases outside the gene matches: 4. CDR1 is SGHDT and CDR2 is YYEEEE in the germline V gene. CDR3 length: 15 amino acids. The CDR3: CASSLGGGASNEQFF. Here the CDR3 DNA reads TGTGCCAGCAGCTTGGGCGGGGGGGCATCCAATGAGCAGTTCTTC.

The chain recombines TRBV10-3 with TRBJ2-1; 9 nucleotides line up with TRBD2. The CDR3 contains 15 residues. Germline V gene sequence: CDR1 ENHRY, CDR2 SYGVKD. Trimming cost V 4 bases and J 3 bases; bases outside gene matches: 4. DNA of the CDR3: TGTGCCATCAGTGTGACTAGCGGAGACTACAATGAGCAGTTCTTC. Its translation: CAISVTSGDYNEQFF.